This T cell receptor (beta chain) was obtained from a study of shared clonotypes between healthy human individuals (dated by TCRdb to 2018 to 2020). For the study in its entirety: The cohort comprised a couple of women and a few men aged 18 to 49 years. For each donor, three plates each were used for CD4 naive and CD4 memory, two plates were used for CD8 naive, and one plate was used for CD8 memory. Between about 0.8 and 9 billion PBMCs per donor were obtained by leukapheresis. Libraries were prepared and TCR repertoires were sequenced by different laboratories using diverse techniques, in order to increase sequencing depth and limit assay-specific biases. To estimate repertoire size and how much clonotype sharing occurs between individuals, the study deeply sequenced the blood TCR repertoires of five healthy adults.

Using the deep immunoSEQ assay, multiplex PCR amplified TCR CDR3 regions from genomic DNA. For each cell subset, the extracted genomic DNA was distributed evenly across all wells of several immunoSEQ 96-well plates, and each plate served as one replicate. For sorted subsets, approximately 200 ng of genomic DNA, equivalent to 25,000 to 35,000 T cell genomes, went into each replicate PCR. Purified libraries were measured with a Qubit 3.0 fluorometer, size-checked on a Bioanalyzer 2100, and measured again with the KAPA Library Quantification kit. Every immunoSEQ 96-well plate was sequenced on a dedicated single-read 150-cycle Illumina NextSeq 550 flow cell. Turning to the authors' computational methods: Because only junctional sequences without quality scores were contained in the immunoSEQ output, filtering matching that applied to full-length reads could not be performed. To assign V/J genes and CDR3, sequences were annotated against IMGT germline references using PyIR, a Python wrapper for IgBLAST v1.9. Any read was removed if the V/J assignment was weak (E-value above 1e-6), the CDR3 was missing, or the read contained stop codons, out-of-frame junctions, or ambiguous translated residues. V3J clonotypes were defined as sequences sharing the same inferred V gene, J gene, and CDR3 amino acid sequence. The percentage overlap between two repertoires was calculated by dividing the number of shared unique clonotypes by the size of the smaller repertoire. Repertoire richness was assessed with RTK rarefaction, the Chao1 estimator, and Recon v2.1 estimates of unobserved clonotypes. OLGA was used to compute generation probabilities for all TCRbeta clonotypes that the gDNA method yielded from four donors. Sourced from immuneACCESS, this table was stored by TCRdb with only in-frame sequences that have V and J called. A share of the clones is absent; for the studies checked, an unresolved V gene accounts for under half, and the remainder has no known explanation. The V and J calls and clone size were taken over from that table, and D and trimming were inferred from the DNA. This sample gives over a million clones in total; approximately 80% of them show up just once. The ten largest clones capture roughly 0.61% of the sample.

With respect to this clone: The clone's antigen remains unknown. No quality values exist for individual bases; no much larger clone is one base distant.

The donors were healthy, HIV-negative adults who had no recently reported acute infections or vaccinations. Every donor was a Caucasian adult living in Nashville, Tennessee, USA. CD4+ T cells were enriched through magnetic negative selection, after which naive cells were positively selected on CD45RA and the remaining negative fraction served as the memory subset. Blood was collected by leukapheresis, and PBMCs were isolated by Ficoll-Histopaque density gradient centrifugation and then cryopreserved in liquid nitrogen vapor phase. Analytical flow cytometry was used to check the purity and quantity of each magnetically sorted T cell population. From each sorted fraction, genomic DNA was isolated and quantified by UV absorbance on a Nanodrop 2000c. Results the study describes overall, beyond this receptor: Pairwise subsampling indicated that sequencing depth was expected to affect the degree of clonotype sharing among donors. Naive subsets generally had larger estimated clonotype richness than memory subsets. Rarefaction of sorted-subset datasets indicated incomplete sequencing despite the large sequencing depth. The genetic and exposure-history diversity represented was limited by the small number of donors. Sampling was restricted to blood, and TCR repertoires in tissues likely differ from the TCR repertoires found in blood. Approximately 4.8% of naive CD4, more than 3% of naive CD8, approximately 2% of memory CD4, and about 0.4% of memory CD8 clonotypes were shared across several donors. Compared with non-shared clonotypes, clonotypes shared by all four sorted-subset donors had higher generation probabilities.

The receptor's source is a man between 18 and 29 years old in good health. Some clones in this sample may be carry-over from other donors' samples. Sequencing used memory CD4+ T cells from PBMCs. The sample's cell subset or site label, decoded: CD45RA-negative fraction.

For the CDR3, the sequence is CASSPPGANVLTF. The bases read TGTGCCAGCAGCCCCCCTGGGGCCAACGTCCTGACTTTC. The V gene is TRBV7-2 and the J gene is TRBJ2-6; a confident D gene designation cannot be given. The junction carries 4 bases between V and J, which are trimmed by 5 bases and 2 bases respectively. The CDR3, from cysteine to phenylalanine, totals 13 residues. Just CDR3 DNA is preserved here, 39 bases in frame from base 1. According to the germline V gene, CDR1 reads SGHTA and CDR2 reads FQGNSA.